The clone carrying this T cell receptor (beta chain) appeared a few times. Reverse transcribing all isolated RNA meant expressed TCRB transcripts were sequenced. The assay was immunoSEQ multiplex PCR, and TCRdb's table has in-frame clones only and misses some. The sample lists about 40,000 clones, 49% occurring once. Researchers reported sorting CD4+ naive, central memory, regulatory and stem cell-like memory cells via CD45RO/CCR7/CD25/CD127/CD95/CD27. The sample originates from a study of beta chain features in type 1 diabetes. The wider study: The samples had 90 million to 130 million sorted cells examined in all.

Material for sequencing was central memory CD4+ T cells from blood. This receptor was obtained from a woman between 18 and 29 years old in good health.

CDR3 in DNA: TGCGCCAGCAGTCACCTCGGACAGGGGGCGGACAATGAGCAGTTCTTC. This codes for CASSHLGQGADNEQFF. The genes are TRBV23-1 and TRBJ2-1; 11 bases match TRBD1. TRBV23-1 falls under the ORF class, with uncertain function. V was pared by 3 bases and J by 5 bases, with 6 bases of the junction left unmatched. This CDR3 has 16 residues.